The 26 T cell receptor beta chains in this list originate from one sample, sequenced in a study of cytomegalovirus exposure and HLA in healthy donors. Researchers ran the PCR with 60 Vbeta and 13 Jbeta primers. TCRdb's table, derived via immunoSEQ multiplex PCR, lists solely in-frame clones and lacks some. This table holds 200,000 to 300,000 clones, 78% found once. Sequenced: PBMCs. These receptors were obtained from a boy aged 5-17 years in good health and CMV-seronegative.

V usage is TRBV15 and J usage is TRBJ2-5; 8 bases map to TRBD2. This CDR3 is built from 15 residues. The junction had 9 bases not matched to a gene; V was cut back by 5 bases and J by 4 bases. Germline loops: CDR1 LNHNV, CDR2 YYDKDF (reference sequence). The CDR3 coding sequence is TGTGCCACCAGCGGCTACGGGAGGGGTGGAGAGACCCAGTACTTC. Translated, it gives CATSGYGRGGETQYF.

The rearrangement uses TRBV6-1 and TRBJ1-5; unclear D gene. Germline V lookup: CDR1 MNHNS, CDR2 SASEGT. The length of the CDR3 is 13 residues. Trimming stripped 4 bases from V and 7 bases from J, with 11 bases between. CDR3 region: CASSVRLRQPQHF. DNA of the CDR3: TGTGCCAGCAGTGTACGCCTGAGACAGCCCCAGCATTTT.

This clone occurred once. J is TRBJ1-1 and V is TRBV6-5; D ambiguous. The length of the CDR3 is 13 residues. Germline V lookup: CDR1 MNHEY, CDR2 SVGAGI. Trimming took 2 bases from V and 7 from J, leaving 11 bases between them. CDR3 nucleotide sequence: TGTGCCAGCAGTTACGGTGCACGGGGTGAAGCTTTCTTT. Its translation is CASSYGARGEAFF.

This chain links TRBV5-1 with TRBJ1-3; a possible D gene is TRBD1 (5 bases). This CDR3 comprises 17 residues. The germline gives CDR1 SGHRS, CDR2 YFSETQ. V lost 1 base, J lost 2 bases, and 16 bases lay in between. In DNA, the CDR3 is TGCGCCAGCAGCTTGTTCTCCCCAGGGCCCCCTGGAAACACCATATATTTT. Translation: CASSLFSPGPPGNTIYF.

This clone was counted once. V and J are TRBV4-1 and TRBJ1-2; no definite D call. Trimming took 2 bases from V and 10 from J, leaving 11 bases between them. Germline assignment: CDR1 MGHRA and CDR2 YSYEKL. The CDR3 contains 12 residues. The CDR3 spells CASSQLGSFYTF. The CDR3 DNA follows: TGCGCCAGCAGCCAACTGGGCTCTTTCTACACCTTC.

This clone was detected only once. The chain is built from TRBV7-2 and TRBJ2-5, with D uncertain. CDR3 length equals 14 residues. Trimming took 1 base from V and 6 from J, leaving 12 bases between them. Germline-derived CDR1 and CDR2 are SGHTA and FQGNSA. The CDR3 DNA sequence: TGTGCCAGCAGCTTAGTGCTAGGCCCGAAGACCCAGTACTTC. It specifies CASSLVLGPKTQYF.

This rearrangement joins TRBV15 to TRBJ1-1; unclear D gene. CDR3 size: 12 residues. V was clipped by 0 bases and J by 8 bases, with 7 bases between them. CDR1 and CDR2 from the germline V gene are LNHNV and YYDKDF (reference sequence). The CDR3 reads CATSRDYFEAFF. CDR3 nucleotide sequence: TGTGCCACCAGCAGAGATTACTTCGAAGCTTTCTTT.

The chain joins TRBV21-1 to TRBJ2-5; the table names TRBD1, a call not compared with the DNA. TRBV21-1 is recorded as a pseudogene. The CDR3 runs to 14 residues. This chain's CDR3 is CASSNGQGQETQYF. CDR3 in DNA: TGTGCCAGCAGCAACGGACAGGGTCAAGAGACCCAGTACTTC.

This chain joins TRBV6-1 and TRBJ1-6, with no clear D. Germline CDR1 MNHNS, CDR2 SASEGT. Trimming removed 3 bases from V and 0 bases from J, with 6 bases in between. The CDR3 runs 15 residues. CDR3: CASSEASSYNSPLHF. Here the CDR3 DNA reads TGTGCCAGCAGTGAGGCAAGCTCCTATAATTCACCCCTCCACTTT.

This clone has just a few counts. This chain links TRBV11-2 with TRBJ1-2, with 8 bases identical to TRBD1. CDR3 length: 14 residues. The V gene's germline CDR1 is SGHAT and CDR2 FQNNGV. Trimming took 2 bases from V and 6 from J; bases not matched to a gene: 5. CDR3 protein: CASSLQDRVNGYTF. The CDR3 DNA is TGTGCCAGCAGCTTACAGGACAGGGTGAATGGCTACACCTTC.

The chain uses TRBV13 and TRBJ2-7, with 9 bases aligning to TRBD1. CDR1 and CDR2 from the germline V gene are PRHDT and FYEKMQ (reference sequence). Trimming took 5 bases from V and 3 from J; bases not matched to a gene: 5. The CDR3 spans 14 residues. The CDR3 loop reads CASSPRTGDYEQYF. The CDR3, as DNA: TGTGCCAGCAGCCCGAGGACAGGGGACTACGAGCAGTACTTC.

The gene calls are TRBV27 and TRBJ1-1, with TRBD1 matching 8 bases. The CDR3 consists of 13 residues. CDR1 is MNHEY, CDR2 SMNVEV, per germline (reference sequence). V lost 1 base, J lost 11 bases, and 6 bases stayed unmatched. The CDR3 reads CASSLYLTGEAFF. The DNA of the CDR3 is TGTGCCAGCAGTTTATATTTGACAGGGGAGGCTTTCTTT.

The chain is built from TRBV10-1 and TRBJ2-2; D uncertain. Trimming stripped 2 bases from V and 7 bases from J, with 8 bases between. There are 13 residues in the CDR3. Germline V gives CDR1 WNHNN, CDR2 SYGVQD (reference sequence). The CDR3 nucleotides are TGCGCCAGCAGTGAGACGCTACGCGGGGAGCTGTTTTTT. Translating gives CASSETLRGELFF.

The V gene is TRBV5-1, the J gene TRBJ2-2; TRBD1 matches at 8 bases. With 1 base clipped from V and 1 base from J, the junction kept 3 bases outside the gene matches. The V gene's germline CDR1 is SGHRS and CDR2 YFSETQ. This CDR3 has 16 amino acids. The CDR3 is CASSLPGTGNTGELFF. The CDR3 DNA follows: TGCGCCAGCAGCTTGCCCGGGACAGGGAACACCGGGGAGCTGTTTTTT.

The rearrangement links TRBV10-1 to TRBJ2-7; 8 bases line up with TRBD1. Trimming cost V 2 bases and J 0 bases; bases outside gene matches: 6. CDR1 is WNHNN and CDR2 is SYGVQD in the germline V gene (reference sequence). There are 16 residues in the CDR3. The CDR3 region has the DNA TGCGCCAGCAGTGAGCGGTACGGACAGGGCTCCTACGAGCAGTACTTC. Its translation is CASSERYGQGSYEQYF.

V usage is TRBV11-3 and J usage is TRBJ2-1; 14 bases are shared with TRBD2. The CDR3 spans 19 residues. Germline lookup yields CDR1 SGHNT and CDR2 YENEEA. After removal of 6 bases from V and 8 bases from J, the junction contained 18 bases not matched to a gene. The CDR3 here is CASSPQVGLAGDVSDEQFF. CDR3 DNA sequence: TGTGCCAGCAGTCCCCAGGTGGGACTAGCGGGAGACGTGAGCGATGAGCAGTTCTTC.

The gene calls are TRBV6-1 and TRBJ1-2; D might be TRBD1 (5 bases). The germline V gene encodes CDR1 MNHNS and CDR2 SASEGT. The CDR3 sequence is 14 residues long. Trimming took 6 bases from V and 4 from J, leaving 15 bases between them. This CDR3 is CASSPSRAIYGYTF. The CDR3 bases are TGTGCCAGCAGCCCGTCCAGGGCGATCTATGGCTACACCTTC.

This sequence joins TRBV2 and TRBJ1-4, with TRBD1 matching 9 bases. The CDR3 is made up of 15 amino acids. Germline V gives CDR1 SNHLY, CDR2 FYNNEI. The V gene end was trimmed by 2 bases and the J gene end by 8 bases; junction bases not matched to a gene: 6. The CDR3 spells CASSELKTGGEKLFF. The DNA for the CDR3 is TGTGCCAGCAGTGAACTAAAGACAGGGGGAGAAAAACTGTTTTTT. Supplemented by reference TRBV2 and TRBJ1-4, the full variable domain reads EPEVTQTPSHQVTQMGQEVILRCVPISNHLYFYWYRQILGQKVEFLVSFYNNEISEKSEIFDDQFSVERPDGSNFTLKIRSTKLEDSAMYFCASSELKTGGEKLFFGSGTQLSVL.

The rearrangement uses TRBV29-1 and TRBJ2-3; TRBD2 aligns across 8 bases. The CDR3 totals 14 residues. Germline V gene lookup returns CDR1 SQVTM and CDR2 ANQGSEA. The J segment lost 1 base and the V segment lost 3 bases, leaving 3 bases of the junction unmatched. The CDR3 DNA follows: TGCAGCGTTGAGGTTAGCGGGGGCACAGATACGCAGTATTTT. It is translated as CSVEVSGGTDTQYF.

The CDR3 nucleotides are TGTGCCAGCAGCTCGACCGGGACAGAAGCCTACGAGCAGTACTTC. Its protein is CASSSTGTEAYEQYF. This chain uses TRBV7-9 with TRBJ2-7, with 7 bases fitting TRBD1. Germline trimming cut 4 bases from V and 2 bases from J; bases unmatched to any gene: 8. The V gene's germline CDR1 is SEHNR and CDR2 FQNEAQ (reference sequence). The CDR3 loop spans 15 amino acids.

There are a few counts of this clone. The chain is built from TRBV6-1 and TRBJ1-1, with D tentatively TRBD1 (6 bases). V lost 6 bases and J lost 2, with 7 bases in between. This CDR3 spans 12 amino acids. Germline V gene sequence: CDR1 MNHNS, CDR2 SASEGT. In DNA form, the CDR3 reads TGTGCCAGCAGGGGACAAAACACTGAAGCTTTCTTT. Its translation: CASRGQNTEAFF.

The count of this clone is one. V and J are TRBV19 and TRBJ2-7; no firm D call. The ends were cut back, 5 bases at V and 6 bases at J, with 14 bases in the middle. This CDR3 has 13 residues. Germline V gene sequence: CDR1 LNHDA, CDR2 SQIVND (reference sequence). CDR3 bases: TGTGCCAGTAGTCCGACCCGCGGTACCGAGCAGTACTTC. Its protein is CASSPTRGTEQYF.

V gene TRBV5-1 combines with J gene TRBJ2-1; no clear D gene. V was cut by 5 bases and J by 2 bases, with 14 bases left in between. The CDR3 totals 15 residues. The germline V gene encodes CDR1 SGHRS and CDR2 YFSETQ. The CDR3 bases are TGCGCCAGCAGACCCCCGAGAGAAACCTACAATGAGCAGTTCTTC. It yields the protein CASRPPRETYNEQFF.

The sample holds a few counts of this clone. This sequence joins TRBV11-2 and TRBJ1-5; D not certain. Trimming took off 1 base at V and 1 base at J, with 5 bases between the two ends. Germline CDR1 SGHAT, CDR2 FQNNGV. CDR3 length: 14 amino acids. CDR3 DNA sequence: TGTGCCAGCAGCTTAGCAGGAAGCAATCAGCCCCAGCATTTT. This sequence encodes CASSLAGSNQPQHF. The full variable domain, its missing parts supplied by reference TRBV11-2 and TRBJ1-5, is EAGVAQSPRYKIIEKRQSVAFWCNPISGHATLYWYQQILGQGPKLLIQFQNNGVVDDSQLPKDRFSAERLKGVDSTLKIQPAKLEDSAVYLCASSLAGSNQPQHFGDGTRLSIL.

There are a few counts of this clone. This chain links TRBV4-1 with TRBJ2-2, with D tentatively TRBD2 (6 bases). CDR3 length: 16 amino acids. The germline CDR1 and CDR2 sequences are MGHRA and YSYEKL. The V and J ends lost 3 bases and 1 base respectively, with 12 bases between them. For the CDR3, the DNA is TGCGCCAGCAGCCAGGTAGCGGAGGGGAACACCGGGGAGCTGTTTTTT. Translating gives CASSQVAEGNTGELFF.

J is TRBJ2-5 and V is TRBV7-3; 9 positions match TRBD2. The trim removed 1 base at V and 4 bases at J, leaving 4 bases unmatched. CDR1 and CDR2 (germline): SGHTA, FQGTGA. The CDR3 is 15 residues long. The CDR3 spells CASSLMGGGGETQYF. The CDR3 bases are TGTGCCAGCAGCTTAATGGGCGGGGGGGGAGAGACCCAGTACTTC.